This entry lists 8 T cell receptor beta chains sequenced from one sample in a study of cytomegalovirus exposure and HLA in healthy donors. PCR used 60 Vbeta primers and 13 Jbeta primers. TCRdb's copy holds only in-frame clones and misses some; the assay was immunoSEQ multiplex PCR. Of around 140,000 clones listed, 82% are singletons. Sample: PBMCs. The source of these receptors is a male donor in good health and CMV-seronegative.

V and J are TRBV11-2 and TRBJ2-7, with a tentative D call TRBD1 (5 bases). CDR1 is SGHAT and CDR2 is FQNNGV in the germline V gene. V lost 3 bases and J lost 3, with 15 bases in between. This CDR3 contains 15 residues. CDR3 nucleotide sequence: TGTGCCAGCAGCTTTGGGGCAGGGTCTGTCTACGAGCAGTACTTC. Translating it yields CASSFGAGSVYEQYF. The variable domain in full, with the rest retrieved from reference TRBV11-2 and TRBJ2-7, is EAGVAQSPRYKIIEKRQSVAFWCNPISGHATLYWYQQILGQGPKLLIQFQNNGVVDDSQLPKDRFSAERLKGVDSTLKIQPAKLEDSAVYLCASSFGAGSVYEQYFGPGTRLTVT.

This chain connects TRBV7-3 to TRBJ2-3; maybe TRBD2 (7 bases). The germline V and J ends were trimmed by 1 base and 2 bases, with 13 bases remaining between them. CDR3 length: 16 amino acids. In germline, CDR1 is SGHTA, CDR2 FQGTGA. Here the CDR3 reads CASSLSGGANTDTQYF. CDR3 nucleotides: TGTGCCAGCAGCTTAAGTGGGGGGGCCAACACAGATACGCAGTATTTT.

As for this clone: The same CDR3 can be traced to other DNA sequences in this sample. In DNA form, the CDR3 reads TGTGCCAGCAGCTCAGGACAGGGCTCCTACAATGAGCAGTTCTTC. It translates to CASSSGQGSYNEQFF. This rearrangement joins TRBV7-2 to TRBJ2-1; 8 nucleotides agree with TRBD1. CDR3 length: 15 residues. Germline loops: CDR1 SGHTA, CDR2 FQGNSA. The trim removed 4 bases at V and 0 bases at J, leaving 2 bases unmatched.

CDR3 region: CAWIGYGMIEQFF. CDR3 DNA: TGTGCCTGGATAGGGTACGGGATGATTGAGCAGTTCTTC. This chain joins TRBV30 and TRBJ2-1; tentative D call: TRBD2 (5 bases). With 4 bases removed from V and 9 bases from J, the gap between germline ends came to 16 bases. The CDR3 totals 13 residues. Germline assignment: CDR1 GTSNPN and CDR2 SVGIG (reference sequence).

The chain combines TRBV7-3 with TRBJ1-3; D not certain. Trimming stripped 5 bases from V and 9 bases from J, with 11 bases between. From germline, CDR1 is SGHTA and CDR2 FQGTGA. There are 12 residues in the CDR3. The CDR3: CASSNGGGTIYF. Written as DNA, the CDR3 is TGTGCCAGCAGCAACGGCGGAGGCACCATATATTTT.

J is TRBJ2-1 and V is TRBV7-9; 7 bases align to TRBD2. CDR3 length: 16 residues. The V gene's germline CDR1 is SEHNR and CDR2 FQNEAQ (reference sequence). V was clipped by 5 bases and J by 8 bases; unmatched bases: 15. The DNA for the CDR3 is TGTGCCAGCAGCCCTTGGCGACTAGCTTTCAACGATGAGCAGTTCTTC. This gives the protein CASSPWRLAFNDEQFF.

The V and J genes are TRBV5-4 and TRBJ2-3; no clear D gene. CDR1 and CDR2 from the germline V gene are SGHNT and YYREEE (reference sequence). V shed 0 bases and J shed 1 base, with 6 bases lying between them. This CDR3 is built from 14 residues. The CDR3 DNA sequence: TGTGCCAGCAGCTTGGCCCCCGGCACAGATACGCAGTATTTT. Protein: CASSLAPGTDTQYF.

The CDR3 DNA follows: TGTGCCAGCAGCTTAGATTACCAGGGGTTGCAGACCCAGTACTTC. Translation gives CASSLDYQGLQTQYF. The chain recombines TRBV11-2 with TRBJ2-5; possibly TRBD1 for D (6 bases). Germline V gene sequence: CDR1 SGHAT, CDR2 FQNNGV. There are 15 residues in the CDR3. Trimming stripped 0 bases from V and 6 bases from J, with 14 bases between.